This is a list of T cell receptor beta chains from one sample in a study of post-analysis software for immune sequencing data. Using its own MiXCR run on the PCR reads, TCRdb lists one record per CDR3 protein. Altogether around 200,000 distinct CDR3 sequences are present, around 30% being singletons, with the ten largest covering around 3.2%. The sample was blood. These receptors all come from a girl aged 2-17 years with multiple sclerosis. The CDR3 runs from the conserved cysteine through the conserved F or W. The D gene is left open where the match is weak. Clone size, where shown, is once, few, many, or a class for clones that have expanded.

J,D,V,size,length,DNA,CDR3
TRBJ2-7,-,TRBV6-6,few,14,TGTGCCAGCAAGGGGACACCGAGCTCCTACGAGCAGTACTTC,CASKGTPSSYEQYF
TRBJ1-1,TRBD1,TRBV5-1,-,15,TGCGCCAGCAGCCTCTCCGGGACAGGGGATACTGAAGCTTTCTTT,CASSLSGTGDTEAFF
TRBJ2-1,TRBD2,TRBV5-1,-,16,TGCGCCAGCAGCTCGCTAGCGGGAGGCTCCTACAATGAGCAGTTCTTC,CASSSLAGGSYNEQFF
TRBJ2-1,TRBD2,TRBV19,-,16,TGTGCCAGTGCCGCACTCGTGGGACTAGCGGGCAATGAGCAGTTCTTC,CASAALVGLAGNEQFF
TRBJ2-1,TRBD2,TRBV28,many,12,TGTGCCAGCAGCCTGACGACTAGCGAGCAGTTCTTC,CASSLTTSEQFF
TRBJ2-7,-,TRBV11-1,few,14,TGTGCCAGCAGCCCGCGGACGGACCGCTACGAGCAGTACTTC,CASSPRTDRYEQYF
TRBJ1-5,-,TRBV24-1,few,14,TGTGCCACCAGTGCCGACGGTAGCAATCAGCCCCAGCATTTT,CATSADGSNQPQHF
TRBJ2-1,-,TRBV24-1,many,15,TGTGCCACCAGTGATGTACGGGGGCCAAACAATGAGCAGTTCTTC,CATSDVRGPNNEQFF
TRBJ2-7,TRBD1,TRBV7-2,-,15,TGTGCCAGCAGCTTCCGACAGGGGCACTCCTACGAGCAGTACTTC,CASSFRQGHSYEQYF
TRBJ2-3,TRBD1,TRBV6-5,-,14,TGTGCCAGCAGTTCTCCGGACAGGGCAGATACGCAGTATTTT,CASSSPDRADTQYF
TRBJ2-7,-,TRBV9,-,13,TGTGCCAGCAGCGTAGCTGAGGGTTACGAGCAGTACTTC,CASSVAEGYEQYF
TRBJ2-1,TRBD2,TRBV6-2/TRBV6-3,many,15,TGTGCCAGCAGTAAGGGACTAGCGGGAGTAAATGAGCAGTTCTTC,CASSKGLAGVNEQFF
TRBJ2-7,-,TRBV2,few,16,TGTGCCAGCAGTGAGAGGCAGGGGAGTGGGCTCTACGAGCAGTACTTC,CASSERQGSGLYEQYF
TRBJ2-6,-,TRBV12-3/TRBV12-4,many,18,TGTGCCAGCAGTTCGGGTCGCCAATCAAGCTCTGGGGCCAACGTCCTGACTTTC,CASSSGRQSSSGANVLTF
TRBJ1-5,-,TRBV6-1,-,19,TGTGCCAGCACCGGCGAAAGTAGGGCCTTGACAGGATTCAATCAGCCCCAGCATTTT,CASTGESRALTGFNQPQHF
TRBJ1-4,-,TRBV14,-,13,TGTGCCAGCAGCTTGCCTAGGGGGGAAAAACTGTTTTTT,CASSLPRGEKLFF
TRBJ2-1,-,TRBV29-1,-,15,TGCAGCGTTGAAGGGACTCCCAGCTCCTACAATGAGCAGTTCTTC,CSVEGTPSSYNEQFF
TRBJ2-5,-,TRBV30,once,12,TGTGCCTGGAGTGTACGCGTTGAGACCCAGTACTTC,CAWSVRVETQYF
TRBJ2-5,-,TRBV12-3/TRBV12-4,-,13,TGTGCCAGCAGTTTGAGGGGGTTGTTTGGGCAGTACTTC,CASSLRGLFGQYF
TRBJ2-1,-,TRBV7-2,many,14,TGTGCCAGCAGCTTAGTGGGCACTGGAAATGAGCAGTTCTTC,CASSLVGTGNEQFF
TRBJ2-1,-,TRBV7-9,many,13,TGTGCCAGCAGCCCCAGGGTCTACAATGAGCAGTTCTTC,CASSPRVYNEQFF
TRBJ2-1,-,TRBV18,few,16,TGTGCCAGCTCAGCCCGCCAGCTGCTCTCCTACAATGAGCAGTTCTTC,CASSARQLLSYNEQFF
TRBJ2-7,-,TRBV6-2/TRBV6-3,many,12,TGTGCCAGCAGAGTTAGAGTCTACGAGCAGTACTTC,CASRVRVYEQYF
TRBJ2-5,-,TRBV14,few,14,TGTGCCAGCAGCCAAGGGTGGCAGGGGGAGACCCAGTACTTC,CASSQGWQGETQYF
TRBJ2-3,-,TRBV5-4,many,17,TGTGCCAGCAGCTCAGGACGGGGACGGACTAGCACAGATACGCAGTATTTT,CASSSGRGRTSTDTQYF
TRBJ2-5,-,TRBV28,few,14,TGTGCCAGCAGTTTACTTTCGTACCAAGAGACCCAGTACTTC,CASSLLSYQETQYF
TRBJ1-4,-,TRBV20-1,few,13,TGCAGTGCTATCGGGGTGGCTAATGAAAAACTGTTTTTT,CSAIGVANEKLFF
TRBJ2-7,TRBD2,TRBV5-1,many,17,TGCGCCAGCAGCTTGGGTTCCGGGACTACACAAACCTACGAGCAGTACTTC,CASSLGSGTTQTYEQYF
TRBJ2-3,TRBD2,TRBV10-3,many,14,TGTGCCATCAGTCCTCGGGGGGTCACAGATACGCAGTATTTT,CAISPRGVTDTQYF
TRBJ2-1,-,TRBV5-1,-,12,TGCGCCAGCAGCTTGTTTTCGAATGAGCAGTTCTTC,CASSLFSNEQFF
TRBJ1-2,TRBD1,TRBV7-9,many,14,TGTGCCAGCAGCTCGGGACAGATTAACTATGGCTACACCTTC,CASSSGQINYGYTF
TRBJ2-3,TRBD2,TRBV29-1,many,14,TGCAGCGCTGAAAGCGGGGCAAGCACAGATACGCAGTATTTT,CSAESGASTDTQYF
TRBJ1-5,-,TRBV6-5,-,16,TGTGCCAGCAGTTCCGACCCTCCGCAGGGCAATCAGCCCCAGCATTTT,CASSSDPPQGNQPQHF
TRBJ1-4,-,TRBV28,few,14,TGTGCCAGCAATGGGGGCTTTAGTAATGAAAAACTGTTTTTT,CASNGGFSNEKLFF
TRBJ2-7,-,TRBV20-1,many,13,TGCAGTGCTAGACTGGCAGGGCCCTACGAGCAGTACTTC,CSARLAGPYEQYF